This TCR beta chain was recorded in a study of beta chain features in type 1 diabetes. Expressed TCRB transcripts were sequenced, since all the RNA that had been isolated was reverse transcribed. Produced via immunoSEQ multiplex PCR; TCRdb's table is partial and in-frame only. The sample has 400,000 to 450,000 clones, approximately 15% seen once. CDR3 length: 15 residues. The ends were cut back, 5 bases at V and 8 bases at J, with 19 bases in the middle. Germline CDR1 SGHTA, CDR2 FQGTGA. The sequence was collected from a man younger than 45 in good health. Sequencing was done on a sample of naive CD4+ T cells from blood. This rearrangement joins TRBV7-3 to TRBJ2-1; tentatively, D is TRBD1 or TRBD2 (6 bases each). The chain's CDR3 is CASSPYPYREDEQFF. The DNA of the CDR3 is TGTGCCAGCAGCCCTTACCCCTACAGGGAGGATGAGCAGTTCTTC.